The 32 T cell receptor beta chains given below trace back to one sample, sequenced in a study of blood T cell repertoires in COVID-19. Profiled with immunoSEQ multiplex PCR; TCRdb holds only in-frame clones, not every one. Of around 120,000 clones listed, roughly 79% are singletons. The sequencing input was peripheral blood. All receptors derive from a man between 65 and 85 years old with acute or convalescent COVID-19.

V gene TRBV13 combines with J gene TRBJ1-1; no clear D. The CDR3 sequence is 11 residues long. Germline loops: CDR1 PRHDT, CDR2 FYEKMQ (reference sequence). V dropped 5 bases and J dropped 3 bases, with 4 bases sitting between them. The DNA for the CDR3 is TGTGCCAGCAGCCACTACACTGAAGCTTTCTTT. Translating it yields CASSHYTEAFF.

The J gene is TRBJ1-5, the V gene TRBV28, with 9 bases that match TRBD1. This CDR3 contains 15 residues. With V trimmed by 7 bases and J by 6 bases, 10 bases remained unmatched. Per the germline V gene, CDR1 is MDHEN and CDR2 is SYDVKM. CDR3 loop: CASTILTGGIQPQHF. For the CDR3, the DNA is TGTGCCAGCACCATCCTCACAGGGGGCATTCAGCCCCAGCATTTT.

This clone has a single count. V is TRBV5-1 and J is TRBJ2-5; possible D gene TRBD1, 5 bases. Looked up from germline, CDR1 is SGHRS and CDR2 is YFSETQ. This CDR3 is built from 15 residues. V gave up 3 bases and J gave up 2 bases, with 14 bases separating them. CDR3 sequence (DNA): TGCGCCAGCAGCTCTTTCGGCAGGGCGCAAGAGACCCAGTACTTC. Its translation: CASSSFGRAQETQYF.

This chain connects TRBV12-5 to TRBJ2-3; D not certain. V was trimmed by 5 bases and J by 7 bases, leaving 22 bases between them. The CDR3 length is 16 residues. Germline CDR1 LGHNT, CDR2 FRNRAP. The CDR3 spells CASGPEGGPRRHTQYF. The CDR3, as DNA: TGTGCTAGTGGTCCCGAAGGTGGGCCGCGACGCCATACGCAGTATTTT.

V is TRBV5-4 and J is TRBJ1-5, with no clear D. CDR3 length: 16 residues. Germline loops: CDR1 SGHNT, CDR2 YYREEE (reference sequence). Trimming stripped 0 bases from V and 0 bases from J, with 10 bases between. CDR3 region: CASSLGAPDSNQPQHF. The DNA for the CDR3 is TGTGCCAGCAGCTTGGGGGCTCCAGATAGCAATCAGCCCCAGCATTTT.

This clone was found a few times. The chain joins TRBV30 to TRBJ1-1, with D possibly matching TRBD1 (6 bases). The germline V gene encodes CDR1 GTSNPN and CDR2 SVGIG (reference sequence). V was pared by 3 bases and J by 1 base, with 15 bases between. The CDR3 is 15 residues long. CDR3 sequence (DNA): TGTGCCTGGAGGGGAACAGGGTATCGGAACACTGAAGCTTTCTTT. Its protein is CAWRGTGYRNTEAFF.

The chain combines TRBV5-1 with TRBJ2-7, with TRBD1 as a possible D gene (6 bases). From germline, CDR1 is SGHRS and CDR2 YFSETQ. The CDR3 spans 13 residues. The ends were cut back, 0 bases at V and 6 bases at J, with 10 bases in the middle. The CDR3 protein is CASSLDMGAEQYF. The CDR3 DNA follows: TGCGCCAGCAGCTTGGATATGGGGGCCGAGCAGTACTTC.

The chain has TRBV5-1 and TRBJ2-3; D may be TRBD2 (6 bases). Germline V gives CDR1 SGHRS, CDR2 YFSETQ. Between the trimmed V and J ends, which lost 4 bases and 5 bases, there was a span of 17 bases. The CDR3 has 15 amino acids. The CDR3 DNA follows: TGCGCCAGCAGCACGGAGGAGGGCTGGAGAGATACGCAGTATTTT. Translating gives CASSTEEGWRDTQYF.

The chain couples TRBV5-4 to TRBJ2-4; TRBD2 aligns across 7 bases. J was trimmed by 2 bases and V by 4 bases; bases with no gene match: 6. Germline V CDR1 and CDR2: SGHNT, YYREEE (reference sequence). The CDR3 has 15 amino acids. CDR3 in amino acids: CASSPRGGTKNIQYF. The CDR3 DNA reads TGTGCCAGCAGCCCGCGCGGGGGAACCAAAAACATTCAGTACTTC.

The CDR3: CATSIEGGRQPQHF. DNA of the CDR3: TGTGCCACCAGCATAGAGGGAGGCCGACAGCCCCAGCATTTT. V and J are TRBV15 and TRBJ1-5; D gene unclear. The CDR3 is 14 residues long. In germline, CDR1 is LNHNV, CDR2 YYDKDF (reference sequence). The V end was cut by 4 bases, the J end by 7 bases, with 14 bases between.

This clone was seen only once. The CDR3 DNA reads TGTGCCAGCAGCGCCCGGGTCCCCAGGAGGCAGCCCCAGCATTTT. Translated, it gives CASSARVPRRQPQHF. The chain couples TRBV5-8 to TRBJ1-5; D ambiguous. Trimming cost V 4 bases and J 7 bases, with 18 bases left between them. CDR3 length: 15 residues. CDR1 is SGHTS and CDR2 is YDEGEE in the germline V gene. Combining the CDR3 with reference TRBV5-8 and TRBJ1-5 gives the whole variable domain EAGVTQSPTHLIKTRGQQATLRCSPISGHTSVYWYQQALGLGLQFLLWYDEGEERNRGNFPPRFSGRQFPNYSSELNVNALELEDSALYLCASSARVPRRQPQHFGDGTRLSIL.

This clone was seen more than once but under ten times. V usage is TRBV7-2 and J usage is TRBJ2-1; TRBD2 agrees at 10 bases. Per germline, CDR1 SGHTA and CDR2 FQGNSA. Losses at the gene ends were 6 bases for V and 2 bases for J; bases not matched to a gene: 7. CDR3 size: 16 residues. The CDR3 bases are TGTGCCAGCAGGTTTCTCCTAGCGGGGGCCTACAATGAGCAGTTCTTC. This codes for CASRFLLAGAYNEQFF.

This clone rates as medium-sized. The rearrangement links TRBV6-5 to TRBJ1-2; 7 bases are a match to TRBD1. This CDR3 region has 15 residues. After removal of 6 bases from V and 8 bases from J, the junction contained 15 bases not matched to a gene. Germline V CDR1 and CDR2: MNHEY, SVGAGI. CDR3 region: CASSLTTGKFGGYTF. The DNA of the CDR3 is TGTGCCAGCAGCTTAACGACAGGGAAGTTCGGAGGCTACACCTTC.

The gene calls are TRBV6-2 or TRBV6-3 and TRBJ1-5, with 11 positions matching TRBD1. There are 16 residues in the CDR3. The trim removed 6 bases at V and 5 bases at J, leaving 9 bases unmatched. Per germline, CDR1 MNHEY and CDR2 SVGEGT. Written as DNA, the CDR3 is TGTGCCAGCAGCCAACAGGACAGGGGGCTCTATCAGCCCCAGCATTTT. Protein: CASSQQDRGLYQPQHF.

As DNA, the CDR3 is TGTGCCAGCAGTCGACAGCCTGGGGACTACAATGAGCAGTTCTTC. Protein product: CASSRQPGDYNEQFF. This chain joins TRBV6-5 and TRBJ2-1, with D tentatively TRBD1 (5 bases). Germline assignment: CDR1 MNHEY and CDR2 SVGAGI. CDR3 length: 15 amino acids. The V end lost 5 bases, the J end lost 3 bases, and 14 bases lay between the germline ends.

CDR3: CASSLGGQRGSPLHF. The DNA of the CDR3 is TGTGCCAGCAGCTTAGGCGGGCAGCGGGGTTCACCCCTCCACTTT. The chain employs TRBV7-2 and TRBJ1-6, with D unclear. The germline V gene encodes CDR1 SGHTA and CDR2 FQGNSA. The CDR3 is 15 residues long. V was clipped by 1 base and J by 9 bases, with 13 bases between them.

The CDR3 here is CASSIASRGPGNTIYF. DNA for the CDR3: TGTGCCAGTAGTATAGCTTCCAGGGGGCCTGGAAACACCATATATTTT. This chain links TRBV19 with TRBJ1-3; 8 bases fit TRBD1. Trimming at V came to 1 base and at J to 2 bases, leaving 4 bases not matched to a gene. Germline CDR1 reads LNHDA; CDR2 reads SQIVND (reference sequence). CDR3 length: 16 residues.

The table lists this clone with a few counts. V gene TRBV15 combines with J gene TRBJ1-2; no clear D gene. The CDR3 is 13 amino acids. CDR1 and CDR2 (germline): LNHNV, YYDKDF (reference sequence). Trimming cost V 4 bases and J 4 bases, with 10 bases left between them. CDR3: CATSMSPSYGYTF. The CDR3 DNA follows: TGTGCCACCAGCATGAGCCCGAGCTATGGCTACACCTTC.

The chain couples TRBV7-2 to TRBJ2-7; 8 positions match TRBD2. Germline CDR1 and CDR2: SGHTA and FQGNSA. Trimming removed 1 base from V and 0 bases from J; junction bases left unmatched: 5. This CDR3 is 16 amino acids long. The CDR3 nucleotides read TGTGCCAGCAGCTTAGTCGGGCGGGGGGCCTCCTACGAGCAGTACTTC. Protein: CASSLVGRGASYEQYF. Supplemented by reference TRBV7-2 and TRBJ2-7, the full variable domain reads GAGVSQSPSNKVTEKGKDVELRCDPISGHTALYWYRQSLGQGLEFLIYFQGNSAPDKSGLPSDRFSAERTGGSVSTLTIQRTQQEDSAVYLCASSLVGRGASYEQYFGPGTRLTVT.

In this sample, this clone turned up once. The rearrangement joins TRBV10-3 to TRBJ1-2; tentative D call: TRBD1 (5 bases). The CDR3 is 12 residues long. The V and J ends lost 3 bases and 4 bases respectively, with 6 bases between them. CDR1 is ENHRY and CDR2 is SYGVKD in the germline V gene. CDR3 DNA: TGTGCCATCAGTGAAACAGGCTATGGCTACACCTTC. Protein sequence: CAISETGYGYTF.

Only a few counts were recorded for this clone. This rearrangement joins TRBV5-1 to TRBJ2-7; 8 nucleotides align to TRBD1. Trimming took 3 bases from V and 6 from J; bases not matched to a gene: 8. CDR1 is SGHRS and CDR2 is YFSETQ in the germline V gene. CDR3 length: 14 amino acids. The CDR3 loop is CASSSTGASGEQYF. In nucleotides, the CDR3 is TGCGCCAGCAGCTCGACAGGGGCCTCAGGCGAGCAGTACTTC.

The chain joins TRBV2 to TRBJ2-1, with 7 bases matching TRBD1. J gave up 4 bases and V 4 bases, and 10 bases lay outside the gene matches. Germline values: CDR1 SNHLY, CDR2 FYNNEI. CDR3 size: 16 residues. CDR3 amino acids: CASSVYPGQPYNEQFF. CDR3 nucleotides: TGTGCCAGCAGTGTTTACCCGGGACAGCCTTACAATGAGCAGTTCTTC.

The chain recombines TRBV5-7 with TRBJ1-5; D call uncertain. TRBV5-7 is labeled an ORF, and its function is uncertain. The CDR3 is 14 residues long. The V end was cut by 1 base, the J end by 2 bases, with 7 bases between. The CDR3 here is CASSLRGCNQPQHF. In DNA, the CDR3 is TGTGCCAGCAGCTTGCGGGGTTGCAATCAGCCCCAGCATTTT.

V and J are TRBV5-6 and TRBJ1-6; D ambiguous. Between the trimmed V and J ends, which lost 2 bases and 7 bases, there was a span of 7 bases. The CDR3 consists of 13 residues. CDR1 is SGHDT and CDR2 is YYEEEE in the germline V gene. The CDR3 is CASSFELNSPLHF. Here the CDR3 DNA reads TGTGCCAGCAGCTTCGAACTCAATTCACCCCTCCACTTT.

This chain joins TRBV12-3 or TRBV12-4 and TRBJ2-5, with D tentatively TRBD2 (5 bases). Trimming took off 6 bases at V and 5 bases at J, with 13 bases between the two ends. The CDR3 covers 13 residues. The CDR3 reads CASSPQRTETQYF. CDR3 nucleotide sequence: TGTGCCAGCAGCCCCCAGCGGACTGAGACCCAGTACTTC.

The CDR3 spells CASGAGIGLVNTEAFF. In DNA, the CDR3 is TGCGCCAGCGGGGCGGGAATTGGTCTAGTGAACACTGAAGCTTTCTTT. The chain has TRBV5-1 and TRBJ1-1; perhaps TRBD1 as D (5 bases). Per the germline V gene, CDR1 is SGHRS and CDR2 is YFSETQ. The CDR3 spans 16 residues. V lost 7 bases, J lost 0 bases, and 19 bases lay in between.

This clone was counted a single time. The rearrangement links TRBV12-5 to TRBJ1-2, with TRBD1 identical over 9 bases. CDR1 and CDR2 (germline): LGHNT, FRNRAP. The CDR3 is made up of 14 amino acids. V shed 6 bases, J shed 8 bases, and the junction held 10 bases outside the gene matches. CDR3 nucleotide sequence: TGTGCTAGTGGCCTTGGACAGGGGTTGAACGGCTACACCTTC. Translating gives CASGLGQGLNGYTF.

The CDR3 loop reads CSGTGGTGEKLFF. CDR3 coding DNA: TGCAGCGGTACAGGGGGAACGGGGGAAAAACTGTTTTTT. The chain combines TRBV29-1 with TRBJ1-4; 8 nucleotides align to TRBD1. The V gene end was trimmed by 7 bases and the J gene end by 8 bases; junction bases not matched to a gene: 9. Germline assignment: CDR1 SQVTM and CDR2 ANQGSEA. The CDR3 loop spans 13 amino acids.

The V call is TRBV18, the J call TRBJ2-3; 10 nucleotides line up with TRBD1. Germline assignment: CDR1 KGHSH and CDR2 LQKENI. The CDR3 has 16 residues. V shed 0 bases, J shed 7 bases, and the junction held 7 bases outside the gene matches. CDR3 coding DNA: TGTGCCAGCTCACCACCGGAGACAGGGGGCGCGTATACGCAGTATTTT. It specifies CASSPPETGGAYTQYF.

V and J are TRBV27 and TRBJ1-2, with 7 nucleotides matching TRBD1. The CDR3 totals 14 residues. Per germline, CDR1 MNHEY and CDR2 SMNVEV (reference sequence). The trim removed 8 bases at V and 1 base at J, leaving 7 bases unmatched. The CDR3 here is CASGRQGFNYGYTF. In DNA, the CDR3 is TGTGCCAGCGGTAGACAGGGCTTTAACTATGGCTACACCTTC.

The V gene is TRBV20-1, the J gene TRBJ1-2; D is unclear. Germline loops: CDR1 DFQATT, CDR2 SNEGSKA (reference sequence). The CDR3 sequence is 11 residues long. Trimming took off 0 bases at V and 8 bases at J, with 7 bases between the two ends. The CDR3 nucleotides are TGCAGTGCTAGAGATGAGAAAGGCTACACCTTC. Amino acids: CSARDEKGYTF.

The V gene is TRBV5-1, the J gene TRBJ2-5; 12 bases map to TRBD2. The CDR3 length is 15 residues. The ends lost 0 bases at V and 5 bases at J; junction bases unmatched: 2. CDR1 is SGHRS, CDR2 YFSETQ, per germline. CDR3: CASSLGLAGEETQYF. The CDR3, as DNA: TGCGCCAGCAGCTTGGGACTAGCGGGAGAGGAGACCCAGTACTTC.